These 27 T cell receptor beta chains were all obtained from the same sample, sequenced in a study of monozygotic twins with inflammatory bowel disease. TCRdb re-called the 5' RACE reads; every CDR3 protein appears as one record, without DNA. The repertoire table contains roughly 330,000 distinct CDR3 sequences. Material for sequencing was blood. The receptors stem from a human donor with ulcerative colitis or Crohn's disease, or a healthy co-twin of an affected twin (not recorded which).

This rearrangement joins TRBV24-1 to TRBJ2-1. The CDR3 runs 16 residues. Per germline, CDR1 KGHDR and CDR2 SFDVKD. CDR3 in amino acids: CATSDSTKISYNEQFF.

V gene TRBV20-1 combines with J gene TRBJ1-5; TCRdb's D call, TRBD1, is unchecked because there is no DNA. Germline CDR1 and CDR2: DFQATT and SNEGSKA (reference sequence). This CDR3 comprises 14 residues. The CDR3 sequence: CSARGRYSNQPQHF.

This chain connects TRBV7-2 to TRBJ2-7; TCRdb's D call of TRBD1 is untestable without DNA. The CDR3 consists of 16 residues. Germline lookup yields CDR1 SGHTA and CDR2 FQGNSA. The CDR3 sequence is CASSLQPGQGSYEQYF.

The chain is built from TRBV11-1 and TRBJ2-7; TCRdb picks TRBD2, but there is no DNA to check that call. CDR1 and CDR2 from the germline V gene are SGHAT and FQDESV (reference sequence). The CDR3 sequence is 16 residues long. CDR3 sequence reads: CASSLVASGKAGEQYF.

The CDR3 region is CASSQGGPASYGYTF. The V and J genes are TRBV4-1 and TRBJ1-2; the D call of TRBD1 rests on TCRdb alone, since no DNA is present to check it. The CDR3 is 15 amino acids. Germline V gene sequence: CDR1 MGHRA, CDR2 YSYEKL.

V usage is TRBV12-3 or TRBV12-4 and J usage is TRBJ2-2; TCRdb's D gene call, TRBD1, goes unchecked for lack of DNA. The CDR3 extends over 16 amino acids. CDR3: CASRGLQGRSAGELFF.

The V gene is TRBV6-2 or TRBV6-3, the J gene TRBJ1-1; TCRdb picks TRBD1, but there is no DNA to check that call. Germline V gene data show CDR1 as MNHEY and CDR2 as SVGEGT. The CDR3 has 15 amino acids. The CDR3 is CASSQTRGLGTEAFF.

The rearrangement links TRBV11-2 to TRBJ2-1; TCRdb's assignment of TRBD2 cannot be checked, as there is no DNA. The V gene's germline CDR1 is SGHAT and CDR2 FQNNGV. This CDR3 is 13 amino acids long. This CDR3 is CASTPQRYNEQFF.

CDR3 residues: CASSSTGGGHEKLFF. The gene calls are TRBV28 and TRBJ1-4; TCRdb calls TRBD1, which cannot be checked without DNA. CDR3 length: 15 amino acids. Germline V gene sequence: CDR1 MDHEN, CDR2 SYDVKM. The whole variable domain, remainder taken from reference TRBV28 and TRBJ1-4, is DVKVTQSSRYLVKRTGEKVFLECVQDMDHENMFWYRQDPGLGLRLIYFSYDVKMKEKGDIPEGYSVSREKKERFSLILESASTNQTSMYLCASSSTGGGHEKLFFGSGTQLSVL.

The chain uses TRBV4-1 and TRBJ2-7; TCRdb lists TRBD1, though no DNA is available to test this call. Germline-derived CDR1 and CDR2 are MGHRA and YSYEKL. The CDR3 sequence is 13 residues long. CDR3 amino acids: CASSQAGYYEQYF.

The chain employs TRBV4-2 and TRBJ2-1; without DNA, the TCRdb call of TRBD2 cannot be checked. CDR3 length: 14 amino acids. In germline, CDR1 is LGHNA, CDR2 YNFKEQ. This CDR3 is CASSQDDGGSEQFF.

The CDR3 region is CASRGVRTGELFF. This rearrangement joins TRBV12-3 or TRBV12-4 to TRBJ2-2. This CDR3 spans 13 amino acids.

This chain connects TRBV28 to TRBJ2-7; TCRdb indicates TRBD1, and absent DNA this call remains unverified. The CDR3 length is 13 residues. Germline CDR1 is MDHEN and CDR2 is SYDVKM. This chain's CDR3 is CASGSTGPYEQYF.

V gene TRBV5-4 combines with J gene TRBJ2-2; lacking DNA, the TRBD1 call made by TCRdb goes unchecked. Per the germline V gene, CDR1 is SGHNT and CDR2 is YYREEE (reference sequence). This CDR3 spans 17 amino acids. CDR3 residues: CASSLFSGARNTGELFF.

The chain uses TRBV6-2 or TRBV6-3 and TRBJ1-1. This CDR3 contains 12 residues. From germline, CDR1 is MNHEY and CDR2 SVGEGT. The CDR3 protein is CASSYSETEAFF.

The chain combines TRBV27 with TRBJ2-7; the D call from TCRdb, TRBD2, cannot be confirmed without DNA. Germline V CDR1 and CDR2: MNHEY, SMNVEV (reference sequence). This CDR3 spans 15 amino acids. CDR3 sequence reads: CASSPGRAVLYEQYF.

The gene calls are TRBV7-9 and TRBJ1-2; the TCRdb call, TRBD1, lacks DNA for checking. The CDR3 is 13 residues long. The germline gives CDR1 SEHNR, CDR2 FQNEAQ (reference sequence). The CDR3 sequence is CASSLAGGGGYTF.

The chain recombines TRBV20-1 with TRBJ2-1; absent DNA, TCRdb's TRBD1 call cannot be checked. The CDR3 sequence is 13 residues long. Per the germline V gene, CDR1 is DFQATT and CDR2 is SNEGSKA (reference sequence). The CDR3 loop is CSAIVGQINEQFF.

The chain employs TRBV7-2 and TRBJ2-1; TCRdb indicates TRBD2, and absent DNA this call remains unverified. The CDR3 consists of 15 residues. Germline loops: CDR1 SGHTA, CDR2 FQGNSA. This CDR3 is CASSLELAGGAKQFF.

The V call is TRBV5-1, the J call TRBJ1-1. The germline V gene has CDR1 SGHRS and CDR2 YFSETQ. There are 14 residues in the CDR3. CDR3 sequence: CASSRRELNTEAFF.

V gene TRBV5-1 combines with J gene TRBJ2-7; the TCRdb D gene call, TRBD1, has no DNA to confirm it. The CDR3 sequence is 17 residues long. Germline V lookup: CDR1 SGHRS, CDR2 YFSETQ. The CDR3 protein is CASSWAQTGLSSYEQYF.

The CDR3 is CSAKPLEPDFAGNQPQHF. The J gene is TRBJ1-5, the V gene TRBV20-1. The CDR3 is made up of 18 amino acids. Germline CDR1 is DFQATT and CDR2 is SNEGSKA (reference sequence).

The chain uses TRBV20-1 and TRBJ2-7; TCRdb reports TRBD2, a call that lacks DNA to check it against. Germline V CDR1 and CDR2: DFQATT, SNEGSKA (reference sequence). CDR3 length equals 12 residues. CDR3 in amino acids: CSATVSDYEQYF.

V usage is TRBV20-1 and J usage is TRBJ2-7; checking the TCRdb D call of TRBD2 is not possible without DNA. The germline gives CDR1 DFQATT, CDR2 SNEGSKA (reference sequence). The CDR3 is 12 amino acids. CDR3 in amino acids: CSAPRTSREQYF.

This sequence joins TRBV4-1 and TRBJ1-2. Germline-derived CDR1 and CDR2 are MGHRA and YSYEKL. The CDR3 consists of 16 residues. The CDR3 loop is CASSLSRQLDAYGYTF.

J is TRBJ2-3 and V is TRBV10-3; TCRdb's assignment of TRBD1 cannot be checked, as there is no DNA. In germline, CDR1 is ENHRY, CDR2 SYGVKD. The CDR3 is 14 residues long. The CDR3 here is CAISPGSEGDTQYF.

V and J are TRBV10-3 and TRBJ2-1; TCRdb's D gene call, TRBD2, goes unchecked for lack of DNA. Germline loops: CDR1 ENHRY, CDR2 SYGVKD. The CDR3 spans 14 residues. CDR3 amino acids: CAITPGGTSDEQFF.